A selection of T cell receptor beta chains follows, all from one sample in a study of cytomegalovirus exposure and HLA in healthy donors. Measured with immunoSEQ multiplex PCR; TCRdb has only the in-frame clones, and not every one. Seen here are some 200,000 clones, roughly 68% observed once, and the top ten hold 1.5% to 2%. The sample taken for sequencing was PBMCs. These receptors were collected from a woman aged 30 to 39 in good health and CMV-seronegative. CDR3s leave out the opening cysteine and the closing phenylalanine or tryptophan. The order of the fields is V gene, J gene, CDR3 protein.

v_call: TRBV7-9
j_call: TRBJ1-3
cdr3_aa: ASSLVLSGNTIY

v_call: TRBV2
j_call: TRBJ2-2
cdr3_aa: ASTSQGSPTGELF

v_call: TRBV11-1
j_call: TRBJ2-1
cdr3_aa: ASSFSGRGEQF

v_call: TRBV27
j_call: TRBJ2-7
cdr3_aa: ASSLSFPGGSSYEQY

v_call: TRBV7-9
j_call: TRBJ1-2
cdr3_aa: ASSLSRGLTNYGYT

v_call: TRBV5-4
j_call: TRBJ2-2
cdr3_aa: ASSLMGAGELF

v_call: TRBV7-6
j_call: TRBJ2-5
cdr3_aa: ASSFAGTGPGTQY

v_call: TRBV30
j_call: TRBJ1-1
cdr3_aa: AWSRTAEGNTEAF

v_call: TRBV4-3
j_call: TRBJ1-3
cdr3_aa: ASSQESPTLGNTIY

v_call: TRBV7-6
j_call: TRBJ2-7
cdr3_aa: ASSSNVGGLSYEQY

v_call: TRBV19
j_call: TRBJ2-7
cdr3_aa: ASSIAGRGAYEQY

v_call: TRBV28
j_call: TRBJ1-2
cdr3_aa: ASSSPHSNYGYT

v_call: TRBV7-6
j_call: TRBJ2-1
cdr3_aa: ASLASETHNEQF

v_call: TRBV7-2
j_call: TRBJ2-1
cdr3_aa: ASSSKWAGGSSYNEQF

v_call: TRBV5-8
j_call: TRBJ1-2
cdr3_aa: ASSFSGTGDYGYT

v_call: TRBV7-7
j_call: TRBJ2-1
cdr3_aa: ASSPIVAGPLADEQF

v_call: TRBV7-9
j_call: TRBJ2-2
cdr3_aa: ASTTGPVVGELF

v_call: TRBV7-2
j_call: TRBJ2-5
cdr3_aa: ASSLREAQY

v_call: TRBV7-2
j_call: TRBJ2-2
cdr3_aa: ASSGSSVGLAFTGELF

v_call: TRBV19
j_call: TRBJ2-1
cdr3_aa: ASSGLAGGQEQF

v_call: TRBV10-1
j_call: TRBJ2-2
cdr3_aa: ASSEGGSLTGELF

v_call: TRBV7-6
j_call: TRBJ2-7
cdr3_aa: ASSLGTGFVLEQY

v_call: TRBV2
j_call: TRBJ2-1
cdr3_aa: ASSARNEQF

v_call: TRBV7-9
j_call: TRBJ1-2
cdr3_aa: ASSFVAPPT

v_call: TRBV5-4
j_call: TRBJ2-2
cdr3_aa: ASSLEGSGDTGELF

v_call: TRBV4-1
j_call: TRBJ2-1
cdr3_aa: ASSQDRRAGTYNEQF

v_call: TRBV9
j_call: TRBJ1-4
cdr3_aa: ASSVGGGQLEAEKLF

v_call: TRBV5-6
j_call: TRBJ2-3
cdr3_aa: ASSPQTGSIDTQY